Listed below are T cell receptor beta chains from one sample, sequenced in a study of T cell repertoires in cytomegalovirus infection. A single record per CDR3 protein comes from TCRdb applying MiXCR to the reads. The sample comprises some 180,000 distinct CDR3 sequences, 8% to 10% of which are singletons, and about 4.6% rests with the top ten. The sequenced sample was PBMCs. The receptors stem from a human donor in good health (CMV status not recorded). Some clones in this sample may be carry-over from other donors' samples. The CDR3 runs from the conserved cysteine through the conserved F or W. D genes are given only for firm matches. Only part of the rows carry a size: once, few, many, or a class if the clone is expanded.

CDR3 length	V gene	J gene	D gene	clone size	CDR3 protein	CDR3 DNA
16	TRBV7-2	TRBJ2-4	-	many	CASSRDLLEAKNIQYF	TGTGCCAGCAGCCGTGATCTGTTGGAAGCCAAAAACATTCAGTACTTC
16	TRBV20-1	TRBJ1-2	TRBD1	few	CSARLPLTGAYYGYTF	TGCAGTGCTAGACTCCCTCTGACAGGGGCGTACTATGGCTACACCTTC
17	TRBV7-2	TRBJ1-2	-	many	CASSLLSVGRSNYGYTF	TGTGCCAGCAGCTTACTGTCAGTAGGCAGATCTAACTATGGCTACACCTTC
12	TRBV7-2	TRBJ1-5	-	many	CASSPPVGPQHF	TGTGCCAGCAGCCCTCCGGTCGGGCCCCAGCATTTT
15	TRBV15	TRBJ1-1	TRBD1	many	CATSRDQGGNTEAFF	TGTGCCACCAGCAGAGATCAGGGGGGGAACACTGAAGCTTTCTTT
14	TRBV7-2	TRBJ1-1	-	many	CASSSSDRNTEAFF	TGTGCCAGCAGCTCTTCGGACAGGAACACTGAAGCTTTCTTT
19	TRBV7-2	TRBJ2-1	TRBD2	many	CASSLIGTSGVSSYNEQFF	TGTGCCAGCAGCTTAATCGGAACTAGCGGAGTTAGCTCCTACAATGAGCAGTTCTTC
16	TRBV6-2/TRBV6-3	TRBJ2-7	-	-	CASRPAFAGTSYEQYF	TGTGCCAGCAGGCCAGCTTTTGCGGGCACCTCCTACGAGCAGTACTTC
13	TRBV5-1	TRBJ2-1	-	-	CASSSLYNNEQFF	TGCGCCAGCAGCTCACTATATAACAATGAGCAGTTCTTC
15	TRBV20-1	TRBJ2-1	TRBD1	-	CSANRGQILYNEQFF	TGCAGTGCGAACCGGGGACAGATATTGTACAATGAGCAGTTCTTC
14	TRBV20-1	TRBJ2-1	-	-	CSAFYLYQGNERFF	TGCAGTGCTTTCTACCTTTACCAGGGAAATGAGCGGTTCTTC
14	TRBV7-9	TRBJ2-2	-	-	CASSLQPSTGELFF	TGTGCCAGCAGCTTACAACCGAGCACCGGGGAGCTGTTTTTT
16	TRBV15	TRBJ1-2	-	-	CATSPDMGLGASGYTF	TGTGCCACCAGCCCCGACATGGGCCTAGGGGCAAGTGGCTACACCTTC
15	TRBV28	TRBJ1-4	TRBD1	-	CASSFAGQGNEKLFF	TGTGCCAGCAGTTTCGCGGGACAGGGTAATGAAAAACTGTTTTTT
17	TRBV18	TRBJ1-2	TRBD1	many	CASSLTSGTGVNYGYTF	TGTGCCAGCTCACTGACATCCGGGACAGGTGTGAACTATGGCTACACCTTC
16	TRBV7-2	TRBJ2-5	TRBD2	many	CASSNPGLAGVETQYF	TGTGCCAGCAGCAACCCGGGACTAGCGGGAGTAGAGACCCAGTACTTC
13	TRBV20-1	TRBJ1-2	TRBD1	few	CSVPGQALYGYTF	TGCAGTGTCCCGGGACAGGCTCTCTATGGCTACACCTTC
11	TRBV20-1	TRBJ2-1	-	-	CSAGFRVEQFF	TGCAGTGCGGGATTTCGGGTTGAGCAGTTCTTC
15	TRBV7-2	TRBJ1-2	-	-	CARSLGDRINYGYTF	TGTGCCAGAAGCTTAGGTGACAGGATCAACTATGGCTACACCTTC
14	TRBV28	TRBJ1-2	TRBD1	many	CASSPGTGDYGYTF	TGTGCCAGCAGTCCCGGGACAGGAGACTATGGCTACACCTTC
15	TRBV7-2	TRBJ1-2	TRBD1	many	CASSFYRGQNYGYTF	TGTGCCAGCAGCTTCTACAGGGGGCAAAACTATGGCTACACCTTC
12	TRBV7-2	TRBJ2-1	-	many	CASSHRAREQFF	TGTGCCAGCAGCCACAGGGCAAGAGAGCAGTTCTTC
12	TRBV7-9	TRBJ1-1	-	few	CASSLDPALAFF	TGTGCCAGCAGCTTAGACCCCGCTTTGGCTTTCTTT
17	TRBV24-1	TRBJ2-1	-	many	CATSDPRTGLGSNEQFF	TGTGCCACCAGTGACCCCCGTACAGGGTTAGGAAGCAATGAGCAGTTCTTC
15	TRBV7-2	TRBJ2-3	-	many	CASSLSFGDTDTQYF	TGTGCCAGCAGCTTAAGTTTCGGAGATACAGATACGCAGTATTTT
16	TRBV4-3	TRBJ1-2	-	-	CASSQNRQDSNYGYTF	TGCGCCAGCAGCCAGAATCGACAGGACTCTAACTATGGCTACACCTTC
12	TRBV7-8	TRBJ2-3	-	many	CASSRREDTQYF	TGTGCCAGCAGCCGACGGGAAGATACGCAGTATTTT
16	TRBV20-1	TRBJ1-5	TRBD1	-	CSAQHFGTGDNQPQHF	TGCAGTGCCCAACACTTCGGGACAGGCGACAATCAGCCCCAGCATTTT
19	TRBV11-2	TRBJ1-1	-	many	CASSPGLSGAVGLRTEAFF	TGTGCCAGCAGCCCCGGTTTGTCGGGGGCTGTAGGATTACGCACTGAAGCTTTCTTT
14	TRBV23-1	TRBJ2-5	TRBD1	many	CASSPRTGLETQYF	TGCGCCAGCAGTCCCAGGACAGGGTTGGAGACCCAGTACTTC
14	TRBV2	TRBJ2-1	TRBD2	many	CASSRTSGVDEQFF	TGTGCCAGCAGTCGGACTAGCGGGGTCGATGAGCAGTTCTTC
14	TRBV12-3/TRBV12-4	TRBJ1-1	-	-	CASRPTGVNTEAFF	TGTGCCAGCAGACCCACAGGAGTTAACACTGAAGCTTTCTTT
13	TRBV13	TRBJ1-4	-	-	CASSLAGDEKLFF	TGTGCCAGCAGCTTAGCAGGCGATGAAAAACTGTTTTTT
13	TRBV25-1	TRBJ1-1	-	-	CASSEYGTDEAFF	TGTGCCAGCAGTGAATACGGGACTGATGAAGCTTTCTTT
13	TRBV7-2	TRBJ1-1	-	many	CASSLKGGGEAFF	TGTGCCAGCAGCTTAAAAGGGGGTGGTGAAGCTTTCTTT
11	TRBV6-2/TRBV6-3	TRBJ1-1	-	-	CASRSGYEAFF	TGTGCCAGCAGGTCGGGGTACGAAGCTTTCTTT
15	TRBV7-2	TRBJ1-1	-	few	CASSWGSETPREAFF	TGTGCCAGCAGCTGGGGATCCGAGACACCTAGAGAAGCTTTCTTT
13	TRBV6-2/TRBV6-3	TRBJ2-5	TRBD2	-	CATSGGAWETQYF	TGTGCCACTAGCGGGGGGGCCTGGGAGACCCAGTACTTC
13	TRBV7-2	TRBJ1-2	-	many	CASTLPGYYGYTF	TGTGCCAGCACCCTCCCGGGGTACTATGGCTACACCTTC
16	TRBV20-1	TRBJ2-7	TRBD2	few	CSAPIPSGLAGGEQYF	TGCAGTGCCCCGATCCCTTCCGGACTAGCGGGAGGCGAGCAGTACTTC
16	TRBV7-2	TRBJ1-2	TRBD1	many	CASSRGSRGPNYGYTF	TGTGCCAGCAGCCGAGGGAGCAGGGGGCCCAACTATGGCTACACCTTC
15	TRBV12-3/TRBV12-4	TRBJ2-1	-	many	CASSLLVSSYNEQFF	TGTGCCAGCAGTTTACTAGTGAGCTCCTACAATGAGCAGTTCTTC
17	TRBV20-1	TRBJ2-3	TRBD2	-	CSARDSGLAASTDTQYF	TGCAGTGCTAGAGACTCCGGACTAGCGGCTAGCACAGATACGCAGTATTTT
14	TRBV28	TRBJ1-3	-	many	CASSFRGTGNTIYF	TGTGCCAGCAGCTTCAGGGGTACCGGAAACACCATATATTTT
15	TRBV7-6	TRBJ2-3	TRBD1	many	CASSFKTGHTDTQYF	TGTGCCAGCAGCTTTAAGACAGGGCACACAGATACGCAGTATTTT
17	TRBV11-3	TRBJ2-2	-	-	CASSYAGGTANTGELFF	TGTGCCAGCAGCTACGCCGGGGGGACAGCGAACACCGGGGAGCTGTTTTTT